This T cell receptor beta chain was sequenced for a study of PD-L1 blockade in urothelial cancer. Overall study: Intravenous atezolizumab, 1,200 mg every 3 weeks, was begun by patients in the mid-2010s.

Clones were read by immunoSEQ multiplex PCR, and TCRdb kept only the in-frame ones, dropping some. This table has 53,000 or so clones, around 86% appearing once. The CDR3 runs 14 residues. Germline CDR1 reads MNHEY; CDR2 reads SVGAGI. Trimming shortened V by 5 bases and J by 3 bases, and 14 bases separated the two germline ends. The sequencing here drew on PBMCs, taken around atezolizumab (anti-PD-L1) treatment. The rearrangement links TRBV6-5 to TRBJ2-7; no clear D gene. The receptor's source is a man between 60 and 70 years old with urothelial cancer. The CDR3 protein is CASSRRESDYEQYF. The CDR3 DNA follows: TGTGCCAGCAGTCGGAGAGAGTCGGACTACGAGCAGTACTTC.